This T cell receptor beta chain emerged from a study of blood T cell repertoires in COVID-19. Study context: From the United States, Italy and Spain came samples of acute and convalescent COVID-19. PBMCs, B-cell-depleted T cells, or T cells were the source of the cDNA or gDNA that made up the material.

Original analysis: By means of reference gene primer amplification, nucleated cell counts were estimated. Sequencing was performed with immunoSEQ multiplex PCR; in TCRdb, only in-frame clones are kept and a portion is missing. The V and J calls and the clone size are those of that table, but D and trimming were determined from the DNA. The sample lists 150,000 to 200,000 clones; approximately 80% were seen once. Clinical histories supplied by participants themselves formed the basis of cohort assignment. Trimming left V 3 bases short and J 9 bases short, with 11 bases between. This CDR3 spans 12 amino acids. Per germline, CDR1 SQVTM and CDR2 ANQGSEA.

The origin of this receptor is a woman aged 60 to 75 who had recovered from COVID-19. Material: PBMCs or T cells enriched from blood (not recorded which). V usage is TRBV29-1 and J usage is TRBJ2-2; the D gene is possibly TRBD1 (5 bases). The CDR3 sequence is CSVELGPRELFF. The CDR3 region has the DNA TGCAGCGTTGAGTTGGGGCCCCGGGAGCTGTTTTTT.